What follows describes a single T cell receptor beta chain. The CDR3 spans 13 residues. Germline V lookup: CDR1 SGDLS, CDR2 YYNGEE. V lost 3 bases, J lost 2 bases, and 6 bases lay in between. Each CDR3 protein gets one entry after TCRdb re-called the PCR reads with MiXCR. The profile shows 20,000 or so distinct CDR3 sequences, around 46% of them singletons. This entry belongs to a study of CD4 and CD8 cells across lung adenocarcinoma regions. Localized lung adenocarcinoma, a non-small cell lung cancer, affected the donors. This TCR came from a male donor with lung adenocarcinoma. The CD4 and CD8 labels of this study may be unreliable. The chain combines TRBV9 with TRBJ2-1; D is undetermined. The specimen sequenced was CD8+ T cells from the margin of a lung tumor. CDR3 sequence: CASSALAYNEQFF. DNA of the CDR3: TGTGCCAGCAGCGCCCTAGCCTACAATGAGCAGTTCTTC.